This T cell receptor (beta chain) was captured by sequencing in a study of early T cells in non-severe SARS-CoV-2 infection (dated by TCRdb to about 2021). Context from the whole study: TCR sequencing used bulk RNA from unsorted whole blood, so alpha and beta chains could not be paired. Overall study outcomes, separate from this receptor: Matching against VDJdb was skewed toward anti-spike CD8 responses, likely underestimated virus-specific expansions, and missed private and CD4 specificities.

Set within a cohort of healthcare workers in London, UK, this nested case-control study involved weekly PCR testing of nasopharyngeal swabs along with blood sampling. Healthcare workers were recruited during the week of the UK lockdown, between 23 and 31 March 2020, and followed weekly for up to roughly 16 weeks. This clonotype has just a few counts. It has no known antigen specificity. Per-base qualities were not stored, and no clone one base away is much larger. V and J lose 0 bases and 8 bases, and a span of 7 bases separates them. Based on the germline V gene, the CDR1 and CDR2 sequences are SQVTM and ANQGSEA. The CDR3 runs 11 amino acids, cysteine and phenylalanine included. Only the CDR3 DNA stays, 33 bases, in frame from base 1. Library creation used 5' RACE. Sequencing relied on a NextSeq 500. In the TCR library protocol, unique molecular identifiers were attached to individual cDNA molecules to correct for PCR bias and sequencing error. Both TCR alpha and beta chains were sequenced, and tight co-correlation was observed between alpha and beta sequence abundances in each sample. As for the authors' bioinformatics: V gene, J gene and CDR3 annotation of TCR sequences was performed with Decombinator V4. TCRs were defined as expanded if a significant change between any two time points was detected under a Poisson model with p below 0.0001. TCR abundances were normalised to the total number of TCRs sequenced per sample and were expressed as counts per million. TRAV1-2 paired with TRAJ12, TRAJ20 or TRAJ33 defined MAIT TCRs, while TRAV10 paired with TRAJ18 defined iNKT TCRs. VDJdb, accessed 1 November 2021, was searched for CMV, EBV and SARS-CoV-2 annotated TCRs, excluding TCRs annotated for multiple antigens. Using fastp trimming at Q25 and MiXCR clonotype assembly, TCRdb reanalyzed the public sequencing data and kept in-frame beta chains. Rows are unified per CDR3 protein, each entry keeping the most common DNA and genes. TCRdb assigned the V and J calls; the authors' analysis was not used. The sample table records roughly 46,000 distinct CDR3 sequences; more than 4.5% of these occur just once. Together, the top ten hold approximately 5.1% of the sample.

This specimen was whole blood, taken at baseline. This clonotype was obtained from an adult who was a healthcare worker with PCR-confirmed SARS-CoV-2 infection or an uninfected control (not recorded which). The rearrangement joined TRBV29-1 to TRBJ1-2; the D gene cannot be named for sure. The DNA sequence is as follows: TGCAGCGTTGAAGAGGACGGAGGCTACACCTTC. Translated, this is CSVEEDGGYTF.